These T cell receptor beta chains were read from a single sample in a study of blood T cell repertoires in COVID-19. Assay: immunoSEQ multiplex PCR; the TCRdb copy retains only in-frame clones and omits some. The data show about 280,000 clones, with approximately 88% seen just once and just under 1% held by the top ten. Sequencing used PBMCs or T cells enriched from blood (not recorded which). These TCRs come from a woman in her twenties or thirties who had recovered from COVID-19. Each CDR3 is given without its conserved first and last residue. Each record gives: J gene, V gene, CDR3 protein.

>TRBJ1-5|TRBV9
ASSEGGNSNQPQH
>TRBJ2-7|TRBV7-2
ASSLDPGGRSYEQY
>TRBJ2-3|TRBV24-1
ATRYDSLRGDTQY
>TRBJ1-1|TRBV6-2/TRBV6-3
ASSYSSRDNFTEAF
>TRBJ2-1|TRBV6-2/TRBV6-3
ASSGRTSAGGPRNEQF
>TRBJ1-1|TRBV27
ASSFVGLGVNTEAF
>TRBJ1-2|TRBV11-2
ASSLATSYGYT
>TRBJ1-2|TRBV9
ASSVVEFSEALSYGYT
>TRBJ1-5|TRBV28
ASRTPTGGGSNQPQH
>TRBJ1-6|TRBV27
ASSLNRQGRTNSPLH
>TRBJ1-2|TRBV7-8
ASSLVGDRGTMGYT
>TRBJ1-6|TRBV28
ASSRSGTVYNSPLH
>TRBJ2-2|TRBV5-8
ASPLRRGKTGELF